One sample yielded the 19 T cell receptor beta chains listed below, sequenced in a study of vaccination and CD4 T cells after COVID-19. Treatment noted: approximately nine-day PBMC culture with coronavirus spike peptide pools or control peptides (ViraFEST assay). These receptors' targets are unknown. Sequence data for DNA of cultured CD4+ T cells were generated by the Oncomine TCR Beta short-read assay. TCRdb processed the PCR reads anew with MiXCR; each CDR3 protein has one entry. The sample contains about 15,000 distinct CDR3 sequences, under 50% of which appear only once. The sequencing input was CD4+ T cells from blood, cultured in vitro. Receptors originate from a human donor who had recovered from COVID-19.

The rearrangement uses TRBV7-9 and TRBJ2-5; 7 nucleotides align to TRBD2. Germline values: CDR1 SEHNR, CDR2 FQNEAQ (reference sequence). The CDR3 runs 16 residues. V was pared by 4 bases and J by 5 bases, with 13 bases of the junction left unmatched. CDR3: CASSSGRLAIQETQYF. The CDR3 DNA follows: TGTGCCAGCAGCTCGGGCAGACTAGCAATTCAGGAGACCCAGTACTTC.

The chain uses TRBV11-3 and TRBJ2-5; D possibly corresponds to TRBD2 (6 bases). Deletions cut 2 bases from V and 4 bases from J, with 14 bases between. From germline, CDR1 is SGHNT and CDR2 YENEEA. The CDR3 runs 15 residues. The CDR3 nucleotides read TGTGCCAGCAGCTTAATGGGCGGGACGGGAGAGACCCAGTACTTC. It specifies CASSLMGGTGETQYF.

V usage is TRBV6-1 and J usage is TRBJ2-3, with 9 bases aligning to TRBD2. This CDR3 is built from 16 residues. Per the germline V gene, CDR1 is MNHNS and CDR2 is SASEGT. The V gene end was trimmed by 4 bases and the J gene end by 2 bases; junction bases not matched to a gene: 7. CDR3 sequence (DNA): TGTGCCAGCAGTGTCTCTGCGGGGGGGTACACAGATACGCAGTATTTT. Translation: CASSVSAGGYTDTQYF.

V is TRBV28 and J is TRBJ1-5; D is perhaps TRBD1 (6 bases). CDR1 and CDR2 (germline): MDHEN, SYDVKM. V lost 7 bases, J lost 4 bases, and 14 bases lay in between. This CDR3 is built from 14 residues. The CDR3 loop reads CASTFDRLNQPQHF. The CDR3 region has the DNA TGTGCCAGCACCTTCGACAGGTTAAATCAGCCCCAGCATTTT.

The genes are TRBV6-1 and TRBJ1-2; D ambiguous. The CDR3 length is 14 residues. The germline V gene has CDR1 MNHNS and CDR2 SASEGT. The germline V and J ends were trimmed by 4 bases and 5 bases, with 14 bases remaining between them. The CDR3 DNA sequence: TGTGCCAGCAGTGTTGAAAAACAGACTTATGGCTACACCTTC. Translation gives CASSVEKQTYGYTF.

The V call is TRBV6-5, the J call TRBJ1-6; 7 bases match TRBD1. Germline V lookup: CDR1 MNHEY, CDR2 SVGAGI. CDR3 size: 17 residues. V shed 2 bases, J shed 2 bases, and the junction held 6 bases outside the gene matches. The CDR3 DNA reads TGTGCCAGCAGTTACGACACAGGGGTTACCTATAATTCACCCCTCCACTTT. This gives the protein CASSYDTGVTYNSPLHF.

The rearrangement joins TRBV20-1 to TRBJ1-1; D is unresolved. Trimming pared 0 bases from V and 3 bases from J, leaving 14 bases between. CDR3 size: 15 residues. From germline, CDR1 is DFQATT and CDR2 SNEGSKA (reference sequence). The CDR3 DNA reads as TGCAGTGCTAGAGATAATGCCAGATGGGACACTGAAGCTTTCTTT. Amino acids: CSARDNARWDTEAFF.

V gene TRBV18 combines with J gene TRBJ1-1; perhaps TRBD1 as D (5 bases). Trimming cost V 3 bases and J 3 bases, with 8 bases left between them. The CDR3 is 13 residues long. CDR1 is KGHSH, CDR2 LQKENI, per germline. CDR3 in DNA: TGTGCCAGCTCACCCCAGGGTTACACTGAAGCTTTCTTT. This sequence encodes CASSPQGYTEAFF.

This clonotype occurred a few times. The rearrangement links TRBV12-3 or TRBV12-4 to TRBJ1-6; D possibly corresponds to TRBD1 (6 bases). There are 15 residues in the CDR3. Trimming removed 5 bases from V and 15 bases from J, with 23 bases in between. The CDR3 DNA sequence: TGTGCCAGCAGTGGTTTATCCGTGGGGGCAGTTCACCTCCACTTT. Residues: CASSGLSVGAVHLHF.

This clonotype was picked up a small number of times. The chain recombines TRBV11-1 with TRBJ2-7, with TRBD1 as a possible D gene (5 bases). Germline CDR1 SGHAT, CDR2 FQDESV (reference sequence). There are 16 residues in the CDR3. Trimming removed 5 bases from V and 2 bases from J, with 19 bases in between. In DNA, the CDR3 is TGTGCCAGCAGCCCCTACCCGCGCCAGGGTCCCTACGAGCAGTACTTC. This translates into CASSPYPRQGPYEQYF.

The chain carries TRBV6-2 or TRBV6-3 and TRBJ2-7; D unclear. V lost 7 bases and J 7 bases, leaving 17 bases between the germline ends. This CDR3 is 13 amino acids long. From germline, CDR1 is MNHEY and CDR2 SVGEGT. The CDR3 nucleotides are TGTGCCAGCAAGTCGGACGGCCCTCGGGAGCAGTACTTC. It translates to CASKSDGPREQYF.

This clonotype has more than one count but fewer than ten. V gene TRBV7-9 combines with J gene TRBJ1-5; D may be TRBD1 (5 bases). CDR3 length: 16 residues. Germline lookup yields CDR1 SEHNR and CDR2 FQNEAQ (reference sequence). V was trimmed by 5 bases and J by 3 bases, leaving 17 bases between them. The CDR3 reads CASSPGMGEANQPQHF. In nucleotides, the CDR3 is TGTGCCAGCAGCCCGGGGATGGGGGAGGCCAATCAGCCCCAGCATTTT.

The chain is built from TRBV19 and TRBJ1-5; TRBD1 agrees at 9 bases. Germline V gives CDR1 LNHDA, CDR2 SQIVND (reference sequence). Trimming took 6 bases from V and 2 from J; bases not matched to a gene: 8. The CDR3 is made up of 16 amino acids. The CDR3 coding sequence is TGTGCCAGTAGACTCCTACAGGGGGCTGGCAATCAGCCCCAGCATTTT. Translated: CASRLLQGAGNQPQHF.

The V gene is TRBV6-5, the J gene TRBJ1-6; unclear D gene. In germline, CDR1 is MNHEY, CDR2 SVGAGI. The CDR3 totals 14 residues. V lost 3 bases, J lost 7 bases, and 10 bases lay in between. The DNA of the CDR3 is TGTGCCAGCAGTTATAGAACGGAGAATTCACCCCTCCACTTT. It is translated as CASSYRTENSPLHF.

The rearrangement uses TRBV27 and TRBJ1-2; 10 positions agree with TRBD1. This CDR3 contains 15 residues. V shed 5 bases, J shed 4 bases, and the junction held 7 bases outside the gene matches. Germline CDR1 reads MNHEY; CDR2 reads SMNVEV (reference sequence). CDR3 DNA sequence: TGTGCCAGCAGTCCTCGGACAGGGGGGGTCTATGGCTACACCTTC. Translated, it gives CASSPRTGGVYGYTF.

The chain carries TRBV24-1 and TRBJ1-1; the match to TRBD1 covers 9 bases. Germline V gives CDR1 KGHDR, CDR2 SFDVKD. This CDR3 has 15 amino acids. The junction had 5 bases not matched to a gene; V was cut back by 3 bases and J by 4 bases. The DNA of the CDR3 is TGTGCCACCAGTGATAAAGGGACAGGGCCCACTGAAGCTTTCTTT. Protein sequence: CATSDKGTGPTEAFF.

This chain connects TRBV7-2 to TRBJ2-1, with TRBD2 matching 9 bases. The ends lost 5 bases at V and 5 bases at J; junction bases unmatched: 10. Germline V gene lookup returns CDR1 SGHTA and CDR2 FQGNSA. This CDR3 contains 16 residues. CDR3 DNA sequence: TGTGCCAGCAGCCCAGGGTCGACTAGCGGAAACAATGAGCAGTTCTTC. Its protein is CASSPGSTSGNNEQFF.

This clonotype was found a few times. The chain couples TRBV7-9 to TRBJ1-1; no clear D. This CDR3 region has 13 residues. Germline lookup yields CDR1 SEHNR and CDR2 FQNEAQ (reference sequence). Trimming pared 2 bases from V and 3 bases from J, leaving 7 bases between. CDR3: CASSLRVDTEAFF. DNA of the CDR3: TGTGCCAGCAGCTTAAGAGTAGACACTGAAGCTTTCTTT.

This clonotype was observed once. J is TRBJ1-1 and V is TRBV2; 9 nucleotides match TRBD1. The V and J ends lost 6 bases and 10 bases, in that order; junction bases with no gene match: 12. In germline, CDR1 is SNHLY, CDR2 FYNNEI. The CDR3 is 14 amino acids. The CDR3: CASSLQGQGMGAFF. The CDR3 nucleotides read TGTGCCAGCAGCCTCCAAGGACAGGGGATGGGAGCTTTCTTT.